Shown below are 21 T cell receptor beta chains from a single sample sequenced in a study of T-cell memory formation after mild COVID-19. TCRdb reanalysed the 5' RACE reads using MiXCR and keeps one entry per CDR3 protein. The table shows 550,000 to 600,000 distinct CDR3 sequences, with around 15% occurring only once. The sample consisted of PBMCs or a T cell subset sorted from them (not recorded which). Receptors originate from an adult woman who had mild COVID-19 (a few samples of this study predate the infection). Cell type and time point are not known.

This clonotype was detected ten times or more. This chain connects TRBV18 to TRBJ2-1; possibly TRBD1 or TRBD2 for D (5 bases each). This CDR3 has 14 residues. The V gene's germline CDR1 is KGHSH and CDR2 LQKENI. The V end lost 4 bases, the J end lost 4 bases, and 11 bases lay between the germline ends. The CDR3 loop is CASSQGTAYNEQFF. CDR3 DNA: TGTGCCAGCTCACAGGGGACCGCATACAATGAGCAGTTCTTC.

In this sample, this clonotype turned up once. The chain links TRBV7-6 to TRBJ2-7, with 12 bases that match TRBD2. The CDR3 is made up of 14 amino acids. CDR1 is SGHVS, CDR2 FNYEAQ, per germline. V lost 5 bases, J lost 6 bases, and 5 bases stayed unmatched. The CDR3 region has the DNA TGTGCCAGCAGCCCGACTAGCGGGAGTCCCGAGCAGTACTTC. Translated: CASSPTSGSPEQYF.

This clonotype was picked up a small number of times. CDR3 in DNA: TGTGCCAGCAGCGCCTACCCCGGGGCAGGGGGAACTAATAGCAATCAGCCCCAGCATTTT. This encodes CASSAYPGAGGTNSNQPQHF. The rearrangement uses TRBV5-5 and TRBJ1-5, with TRBD1 identical over 7 bases. Per the germline V gene, CDR1 is SGHKS and CDR2 is YYEKEE (reference sequence). V lost 4 bases, J lost 0 bases, and 19 bases stayed unmatched. The CDR3 extends over 20 amino acids.

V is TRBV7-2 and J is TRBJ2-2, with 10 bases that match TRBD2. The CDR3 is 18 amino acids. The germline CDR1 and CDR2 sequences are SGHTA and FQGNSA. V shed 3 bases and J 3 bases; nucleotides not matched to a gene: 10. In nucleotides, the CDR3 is TGTGCCAGCAGCTTCGCGCTCGGCCTAGCGGGAGACACCGGGGAGCTGTTTTTT. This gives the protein CASSFALGLAGDTGELFF.

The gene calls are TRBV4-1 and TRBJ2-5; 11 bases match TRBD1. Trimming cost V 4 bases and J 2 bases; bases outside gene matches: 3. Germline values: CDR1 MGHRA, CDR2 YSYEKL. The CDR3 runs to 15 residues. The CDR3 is CASSRGTGGQETQYF. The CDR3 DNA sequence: TGCGCCAGCAGCCGGGGGACAGGGGGACAAGAGACCCAGTACTTC.

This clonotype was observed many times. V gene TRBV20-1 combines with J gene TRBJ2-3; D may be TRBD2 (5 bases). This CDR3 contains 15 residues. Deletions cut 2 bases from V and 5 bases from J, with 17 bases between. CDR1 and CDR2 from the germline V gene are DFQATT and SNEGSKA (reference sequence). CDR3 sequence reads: CSARTPSGIRDTQYF. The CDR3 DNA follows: TGCAGTGCTAGAACCCCCTCGGGGATAAGAGATACGCAGTATTTT.

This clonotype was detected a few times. This CDR3 is CSFTLGMNTEAFF. DNA for the CDR3: TGCAGCTTCACGTTGGGGATGAACACTGAAGCTTTCTTT. V is TRBV29-1 and J is TRBJ1-1, with unresolved D. CDR3 length: 13 amino acids. V was cut by 8 bases and J by 0 bases, with 13 bases left in between. Germline V gene data show CDR1 as SQVTM and CDR2 as ANQGSEA.

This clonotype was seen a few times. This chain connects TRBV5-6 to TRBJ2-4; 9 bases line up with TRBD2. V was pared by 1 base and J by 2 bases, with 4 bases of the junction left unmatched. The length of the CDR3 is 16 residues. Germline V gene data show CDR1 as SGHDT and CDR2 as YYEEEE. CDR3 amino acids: CASSLWRGGTKNIQYF. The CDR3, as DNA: TGTGCCAGCAGCTTGTGGCGGGGGGGGACCAAAAACATTCAGTACTTC.

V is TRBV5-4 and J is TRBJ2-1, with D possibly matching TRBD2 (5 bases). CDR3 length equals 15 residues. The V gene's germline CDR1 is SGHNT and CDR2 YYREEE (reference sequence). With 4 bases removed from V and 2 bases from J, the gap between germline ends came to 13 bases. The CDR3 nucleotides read TGTGCCAGCAGCCCCGAGGGTGATGCCTACAATGAGCAGTTCTTC. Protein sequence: CASSPEGDAYNEQFF.

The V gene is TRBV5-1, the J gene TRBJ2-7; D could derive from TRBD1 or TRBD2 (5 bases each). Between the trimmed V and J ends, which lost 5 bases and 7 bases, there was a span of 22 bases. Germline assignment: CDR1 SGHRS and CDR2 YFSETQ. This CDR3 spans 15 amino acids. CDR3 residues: CASSQARTTGEEQYF. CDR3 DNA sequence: TGCGCCAGCAGTCAAGCCCGGACAACCGGGGAGGAGCAGTACTTC.

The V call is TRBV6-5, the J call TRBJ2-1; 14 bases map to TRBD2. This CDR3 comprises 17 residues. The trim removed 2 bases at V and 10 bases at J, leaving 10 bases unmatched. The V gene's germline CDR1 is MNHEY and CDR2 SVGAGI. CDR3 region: CASSYPGLAGGVYEQFF. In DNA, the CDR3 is TGTGCCAGCAGTTACCCTGGACTAGCGGGGGGAGTATACGAGCAGTTCTTC.

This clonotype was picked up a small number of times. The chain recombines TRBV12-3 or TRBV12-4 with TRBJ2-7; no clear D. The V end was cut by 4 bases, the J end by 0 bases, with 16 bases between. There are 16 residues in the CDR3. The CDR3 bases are TGTGCCAGCAGTTCGGTTTTCTCGGCCCACTCCTACGAGCAGTACTTC. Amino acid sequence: CASSSVFSAHSYEQYF.

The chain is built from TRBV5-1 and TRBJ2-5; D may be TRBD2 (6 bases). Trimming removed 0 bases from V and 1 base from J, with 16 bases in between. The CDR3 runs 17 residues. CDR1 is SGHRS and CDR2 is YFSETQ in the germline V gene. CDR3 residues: CASSLAGRGLGQETQYF. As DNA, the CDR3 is TGCGCCAGCAGCTTGGCTGGTCGGGGACTTGGCCAAGAGACCCAGTACTTC. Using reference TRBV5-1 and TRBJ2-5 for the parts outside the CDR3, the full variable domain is KAGVTQTPRYLIKTRGQQVTLSCSPISGHRSVSWYQQTPGQGLQFLFEYFSETQRNKGNFPGRFSGRQFSNSRSEMNVSTLELGDSALYLCASSLAGRGLGQETQYFGPGTRLLVL.

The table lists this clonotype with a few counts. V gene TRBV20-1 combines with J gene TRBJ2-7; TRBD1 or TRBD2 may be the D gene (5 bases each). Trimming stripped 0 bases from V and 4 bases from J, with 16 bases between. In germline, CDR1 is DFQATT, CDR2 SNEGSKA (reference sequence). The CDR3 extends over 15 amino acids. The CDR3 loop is CSARDDRQGRYEQYF. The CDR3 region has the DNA TGCAGTGCTAGAGATGATCGGCAGGGACGGTACGAGCAGTACTTC.

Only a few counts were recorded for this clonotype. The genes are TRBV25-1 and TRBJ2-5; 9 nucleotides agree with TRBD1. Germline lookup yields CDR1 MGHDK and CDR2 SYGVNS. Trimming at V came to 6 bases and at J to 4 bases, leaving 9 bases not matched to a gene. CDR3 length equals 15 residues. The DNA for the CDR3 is TGTGCCAGCAGCGTTTACGGGACAGGGCGAGAGACCCAGTACTTC. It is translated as CASSVYGTGRETQYF. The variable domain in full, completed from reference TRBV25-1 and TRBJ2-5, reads EADIYQTPRYLVIGTGKKITLECSQTMGHDKMYWYQQDPGMELHLIHYSYGVNSTEKGDLSSESTVSRIRTEHFPLTLESARPSHTSQYLCASSVYGTGRETQYFGPGTRLLVL.

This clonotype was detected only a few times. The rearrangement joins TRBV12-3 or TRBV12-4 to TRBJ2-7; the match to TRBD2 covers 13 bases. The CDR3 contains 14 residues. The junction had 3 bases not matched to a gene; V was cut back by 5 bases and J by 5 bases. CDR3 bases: TGTGCCAGCAGTAGGACTAGCGGGAGCCACGAGCAGTACTTC. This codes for CASSRTSGSHEQYF.

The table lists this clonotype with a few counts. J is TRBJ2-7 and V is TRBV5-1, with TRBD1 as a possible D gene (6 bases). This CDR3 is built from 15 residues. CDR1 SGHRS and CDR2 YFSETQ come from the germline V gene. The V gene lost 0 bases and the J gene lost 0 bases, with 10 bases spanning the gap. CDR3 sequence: CASSLEWGPSYEQYF. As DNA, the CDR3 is TGCGCCAGCAGCTTGGAGTGGGGGCCCTCCTACGAGCAGTACTTC.

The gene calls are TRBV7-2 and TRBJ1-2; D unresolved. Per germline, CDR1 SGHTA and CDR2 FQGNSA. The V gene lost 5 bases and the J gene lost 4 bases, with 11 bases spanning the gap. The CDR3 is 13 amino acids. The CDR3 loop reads CASSPLGFYGYTF. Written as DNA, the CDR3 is TGTGCCAGCAGCCCTCTGGGATTCTATGGCTACACCTTC.

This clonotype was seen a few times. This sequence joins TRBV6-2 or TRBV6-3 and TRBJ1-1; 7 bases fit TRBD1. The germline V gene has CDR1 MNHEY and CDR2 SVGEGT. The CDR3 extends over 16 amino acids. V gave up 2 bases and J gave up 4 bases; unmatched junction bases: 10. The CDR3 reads CASSYTTYRGSTEAFF. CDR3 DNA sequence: TGTGCCAGCAGTTACACAACTTACAGGGGTAGCACTGAAGCTTTCTTT.

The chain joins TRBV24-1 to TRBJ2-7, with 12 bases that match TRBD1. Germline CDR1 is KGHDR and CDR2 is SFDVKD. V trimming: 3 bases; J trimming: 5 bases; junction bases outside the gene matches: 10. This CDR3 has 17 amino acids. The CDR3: CATSDLPPGTGGDEQYF. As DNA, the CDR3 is TGTGCCACCAGTGATCTCCCCCCCGGGACAGGGGGCGACGAGCAGTACTTC.

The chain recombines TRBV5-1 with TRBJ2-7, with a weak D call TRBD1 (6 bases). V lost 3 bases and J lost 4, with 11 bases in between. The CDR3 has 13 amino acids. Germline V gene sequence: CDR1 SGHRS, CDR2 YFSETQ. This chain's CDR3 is CASSSMDRYEQYF. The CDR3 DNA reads TGCGCCAGCAGCTCCATGGACAGATACGAGCAGTACTTC. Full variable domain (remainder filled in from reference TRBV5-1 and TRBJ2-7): KAGVTQTPRYLIKTRGQQVTLSCSPISGHRSVSWYQQTPGQGLQFLFEYFSETQRNKGNFPGRFSGRQFSNSRSEMNVSTLELGDSALYLCASSSMDRYEQYFGPGTRLTVT.